This TCR beta chain derives from a study of blood T cells in healthy people across ages. Using a J-beta primer mix together with a sample-barcoded 5' primer, a second PCR was run for about 6 to 12 cycles. TCRdb re-analysed the 5' RACE reads in MiXCR, keeping a single row per CDR3 protein. This table holds about 1,400,000 distinct CDR3 sequences, approximately 59% found once. This clonotype was detected a few times. The V gene lost 4 bases and the J gene lost 4 bases, with 8 bases spanning the gap. The CDR3 has 12 amino acids. CDR1 is SQVTM, CDR2 ANQGSEA, per germline. Each donor supplied approximately 10 milliliters of peripheral blood.

This clonotype was sampled from a man aged 18 to 35 in good health. Sequenced sample: blood. The rearrangement joins TRBV29-1 to TRBJ2-1; D is uncertain. The CDR3 protein is CSVVNSYNEQFF. For the CDR3, the DNA is TGCAGCGTTGTGAACAGTTACAATGAGCAGTTCTTC.